This T cell receptor (beta chain) was sequenced in a study of PD-1 blockade in classical Hodgkin lymphoma. Study context: The study gave patients nivolumab 3 mg/kg intravenously every 2 weeks.

TCRdb keeps only in-frame clones here, not all; method: immunoSEQ multiplex PCR. Here the sample spans approximately 39,000 clones, 77% being singletons. There are 13 residues in the CDR3. Germline loops: CDR1 SGHAT, CDR2 FQNNGV. After removal of 5 bases from V and 5 bases from J, the junction contained 3 bases not matched to a gene. Points on this clone: What it binds is not known.

Time point reported: cycle 4 day 1 (C4D1), after 5 to 7 weeks of nivolumab. There was relapse after autologous stem cell transplantation in every patient, and there was variation in brentuximab vedotin exposure. Study-level results: It was among complete responders that baseline diversity resembled that of newly diagnosed patients.

The sequence was obtained from a human donor with classical Hodgkin lymphoma. The rearrangement uses TRBV11-2 and TRBJ2-5, with 9 bases identical to TRBD1. This specimen was peripheral blood mononuclear cells (PBMCs), taken before the fourth cycle of nivolumab. The CDR3 region has the DNA TGTGCCAGCAGCAGGGACAGGGTTGAGACCCAGTACTTC. This encodes CASSRDRVETQYF. The complete variable domain, with remaining parts taken from reference TRBV11-2 and TRBJ2-5, reads EAGVAQSPRYKIIEKRQSVAFWCNPISGHATLYWYQQILGQGPKLLIQFQNNGVVDDSQLPKDRFSAERLKGVDSTLKIQPAKLEDSAVYLCASSRDRVETQYFGPGTRLLVL.